The 9 T cell receptor beta chains listed next were all sequenced from one sample in a study of blood T cell repertoires in COVID-19 (dated by TCRdb to 2020 to 2022). Library method: the immunoSEQ multiplex PCR assay. Held by TCRdb, this immuneACCESS table contains in-frame sequences only and omits some clones. Under half of the omission traces to an unresolved V gene where checked; the cause of the rest is unknown. The sample data list fewer than 95,000 clones, and approximately 88% of these were observed just once. The top ten clones comprise over 0.45% of the sample. The sequenced material came from peripheral blood. Every receptor here comes from a man in his sixties with acute or convalescent COVID-19.

This chain connects TRBV5-1 to TRBJ2-5; 8 nucleotides align to TRBD1. Germline lookup yields CDR1 SGHRS and CDR2 YFSETQ. The CDR3 has 14 residues. The V gene end was trimmed by 3 bases and the J gene end by 0 bases; junction bases not matched to a gene: 1. The CDR3 DNA reads TGCGCCAGCAGCTCGGGACAGGACCAAGAGACCCAGTACTTC. Protein product: CASSSGQDQETQYF.

This chain uses TRBV28 with TRBJ1-5; D is perhaps TRBD1 (6 bases). Germline CDR1 MDHEN, CDR2 SYDVKM. The CDR3 length is 15 residues. The germline V and J ends were trimmed by 8 bases and 5 bases, with 19 bases remaining between them. The CDR3 sequence is CASQPRGAPHQPQHF. In DNA, the CDR3 is TGTGCCAGCCAACCCCGGGGGGCCCCTCATCAGCCCCAGCATTTT.

This chain joins TRBV29-1 and TRBJ1-2; maybe TRBD1 (5 bases). V was trimmed by 1 base and J by 0 bases, leaving 9 bases between them. The CDR3 is 14 amino acids. Germline V gives CDR1 SQVTM, CDR2 ANQGSEA. This CDR3 is CSVEGQTSNYGYTF. For the CDR3, the DNA is TGCAGCGTTGAAGGACAGACCTCTAACTATGGCTACACCTTC.

The chain joins TRBV6-6 to TRBJ1-6; D might be TRBD1 (6 bases). This CDR3 has 14 residues. Trimming stripped 0 bases from V and 7 bases from J, with 7 bases between. Germline lookup yields CDR1 MNHNY and CDR2 SVGAGI (reference sequence). The CDR3 is CASSYSGANSPLHF. For the CDR3, the DNA is TGTGCCAGCAGTTACTCGGGGGCGAATTCACCCCTCCACTTT.

The chain uses TRBV27 and TRBJ1-1, with TRBD1 as a possible D gene (5 bases). V lost 6 bases and J 3 bases, leaving 17 bases between the germline ends. CDR1 is MNHEY and CDR2 is SMNVEV in the germline V gene (reference sequence). The CDR3 is 15 amino acids. CDR3 nucleotides: TGTGCCAGCAGCCCCACAACAGGATTTTACACTGAAGCTTTCTTT. As protein: CASSPTTGFYTEAFF.

The CDR3 sequence is CASSAIDSSLVETQYF. CDR3 sequence (DNA): TGTGCCAGCAGCGCAATAGATAGCAGCTTGGTTGAGACCCAGTACTTC. This chain uses TRBV9 with TRBJ2-5; no definite D call. The CDR3 is 16 amino acids. Germline V CDR1 and CDR2: SGDLS, YYNGEE. Trimming left V 3 bases short and J 5 bases short, with 20 bases between.

V usage is TRBV7-3 and J usage is TRBJ2-2; 14 bases are shared with TRBD2. CDR1 is SGHTA, CDR2 FQGTGA, per germline. CDR3 length: 18 amino acids. With V trimmed by 5 bases and J by 5 bases, 10 bases remained unmatched. CDR3 in amino acids: CASSGFVGTSGSTGELFF. The CDR3 DNA reads as TGTGCCAGCAGCGGATTTGTGGGGACTAGCGGGAGTACCGGGGAGCTGTTTTTT.

The V gene is TRBV30, the J gene TRBJ1-2; D may be TRBD1 (6 bases). Germline CDR1 GTSNPN, CDR2 SVGIG (reference sequence). CDR3 size: 15 residues. V lost 4 bases to trimming and J lost 5 bases, with 20 bases between them. DNA for the CDR3: TGTGCCTGGAACCCGGGGGGGGCGGAAGGGTATGGCTACACCTTC. Protein product: CAWNPGGAEGYGYTF.

The chain links TRBV9 to TRBJ2-1, with D hard to call. The V end was cut by 4 bases, the J end by 1 base, with 3 bases between. The germline V gene has CDR1 SGDLS and CDR2 YYNGEE. CDR3 length: 12 residues. The CDR3 DNA reads as TGTGCCAGCAGCACTTCCTACAATGAGCAGTTCTTC. It codes for CASSTSYNEQFF.